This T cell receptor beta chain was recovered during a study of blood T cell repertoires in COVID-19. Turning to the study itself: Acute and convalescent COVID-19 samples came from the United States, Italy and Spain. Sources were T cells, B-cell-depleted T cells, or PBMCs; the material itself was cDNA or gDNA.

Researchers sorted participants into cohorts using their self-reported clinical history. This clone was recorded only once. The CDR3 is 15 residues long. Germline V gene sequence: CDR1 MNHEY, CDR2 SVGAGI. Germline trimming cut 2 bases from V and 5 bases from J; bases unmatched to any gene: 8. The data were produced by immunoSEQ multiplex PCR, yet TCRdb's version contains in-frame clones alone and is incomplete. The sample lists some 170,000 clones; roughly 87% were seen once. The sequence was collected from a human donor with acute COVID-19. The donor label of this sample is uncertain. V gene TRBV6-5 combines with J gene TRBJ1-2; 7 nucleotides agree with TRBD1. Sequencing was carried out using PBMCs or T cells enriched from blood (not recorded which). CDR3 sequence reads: CASSYTRQGAYGYTF. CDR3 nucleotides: TGTGCCAGCAGTTACACCCGACAGGGTGCGTATGGCTACACCTTC.